These 27 T cell receptor beta chains share one sample of origin, sequenced in a study of CD8 T cells in ankylosing spondylitis. TCRdb analysed the 5' RACE reads with MiXCR anew, one entry per CDR3 protein. The sample lists approximately 350,000 distinct CDR3 sequences, more than 20% occurring once. Material for sequencing was blood, either unsorted or a sorted T cell fraction (not recorded which). The source is a male donor with ankylosing spondylitis or in good health (not recorded which).

In DNA, the CDR3 is TGTGCCAGCCGGGACAGGGGGATTTCCTACAATGAGCAGTTCTTC. Amino acids: CASRDRGISYNEQFF. J is TRBJ2-1 and V is TRBV12-3 or TRBV12-4, with 11 positions matching TRBD1. This CDR3 is built from 15 residues. With 8 bases clipped from V and 1 base from J, the junction kept 4 bases outside the gene matches.

This clonotype was found a few times. The rearrangement joins TRBV27 to TRBJ2-7; 8 nucleotides match TRBD1. The CDR3 is made up of 14 amino acids. The trim removed 1 base at V and 7 bases at J, leaving 6 bases unmatched. CDR1 is MNHEY, CDR2 SMNVEV, per germline (reference sequence). CDR3 sequence reads: CASSLFAGGKEQYF. The CDR3 DNA follows: TGTGCCAGCAGTTTATTTGCAGGGGGCAAGGAGCAGTACTTC.

The rearrangement uses TRBV4-1 and TRBJ2-2; D may be TRBD1 (5 bases). CDR3 length: 16 residues. Germline CDR1 MGHRA, CDR2 YSYEKL. The V and J ends lost 4 bases and 3 bases respectively, with 15 bases between them. CDR3 in DNA: TGCGCCAGCAGCCCAGTTTGGACACCGGACACCGGGGAGCTGTTTTTT. Amino acids: CASSPVWTPDTGELFF.

This clonotype was recorded a few times. The V call is TRBV5-1, the J call TRBJ2-1; perhaps TRBD1 as D (5 bases). Trimming removed 4 bases from V and 8 bases from J, with 10 bases in between. This CDR3 has 12 residues. Germline CDR1 reads SGHRS; CDR2 reads YFSETQ. In DNA, the CDR3 is TGCGCCAGCAGCCAGGGTCCGGATGAGCAGTTCTTC. Translated: CASSQGPDEQFF. The whole variable domain, remainder taken from reference TRBV5-1 and TRBJ2-1, is KAGVTQTPRYLIKTRGQQVTLSCSPISGHRSVSWYQQTPGQGLQFLFEYFSETQRNKGNFPGRFSGRQFSNSRSEMNVSTLELGDSALYLCASSQGPDEQFFGPGTRLTVL.

J is TRBJ2-5 and V is TRBV28, with TRBD2 matching over 8 bases. CDR1 is MDHEN and CDR2 is SYDVKM in the germline V gene. This CDR3 contains 15 residues. Trimming removed 5 bases from V and 5 bases from J; junction bases left unmatched: 10. The CDR3 sequence: CASSLTLAGYETQYF. The CDR3 DNA is TGTGCCAGCAGTCTAACCTTAGCGGGGTACGAGACCCAGTACTTC.

The chain is built from TRBV7-9 and TRBJ1-4, with D possibly TRBD1 on 6 matching bases. CDR3 size: 15 residues. Germline V gene lookup returns CDR1 SEHNR and CDR2 FQNEAQ (reference sequence). The V and J ends lost 7 bases and 11 bases respectively, with 23 bases between them. The CDR3 region is CASTTRQVAGGKLFF. In DNA, the CDR3 is TGTGCCAGCACGACCAGACAGGTCGCGGGGGGCAAACTGTTTTTT.

In this sample, this clonotype turned up a few times. The chain employs TRBV28 and TRBJ1-5; 7 positions agree with TRBD1. The CDR3 totals 14 residues. Looked up from germline, CDR1 is MDHEN and CDR2 is SYDVKM. V shed 5 bases and J 2 bases; nucleotides not matched to a gene: 3. CDR3 coding DNA: TGTGCCAGCAGTACTGGACAGGGCAATCAGCCCCAGCATTTT. The encoded protein is CASSTGQGNQPQHF.

J is TRBJ2-7 and V is TRBV4-1; weak D call: TRBD1 (5 bases). With 0 bases removed from V and 2 bases from J, the gap between germline ends came to 8 bases. Per germline, CDR1 MGHRA and CDR2 YSYEKL. The CDR3 has 14 amino acids. The DNA of the CDR3 is TGCGCCAGCAGCCAAGATCAACAGGCCTACGAGCAGTACTTC. Residues: CASSQDQQAYEQYF.

The J gene is TRBJ2-7, the V gene TRBV28; D unresolved. The V gene's germline CDR1 is MDHEN and CDR2 SYDVKM. The CDR3 runs to 13 residues. V was trimmed by 3 bases and J by 4 bases, leaving 10 bases between them. The CDR3 is CASSFGMIYEQYF. The CDR3, as DNA: TGTGCCAGCAGTTTTGGAATGATTTACGAGCAGTACTTC.

This clonotype was seen only a few times. The chain is built from TRBV28 and TRBJ2-7; D is undetermined. The CDR3 covers 15 residues. Germline V lookup: CDR1 MDHEN, CDR2 SYDVKM. The V gene lost 6 bases and the J gene lost 0 bases, with 15 bases spanning the gap. The CDR3 sequence: CASSPAGGTSYEQYF. The CDR3, as DNA: TGTGCCAGCAGCCCCGCCGGCGGTACCTCCTACGAGCAGTACTTC.

This chain joins TRBV29-1 and TRBJ2-1; D might be TRBD1 or TRBD2, each matching 5 bases. The V gene's germline CDR1 is SQVTM and CDR2 ANQGSEA. V shed 4 bases and J shed 6 bases, with 10 bases lying between them. CDR3 length: 12 amino acids. For the CDR3, the DNA is TGCAGCGTTGTAGAGGGGTCCAATGAGCAGTTCTTC. This codes for CSVVEGSNEQFF.

V usage is TRBV30 and J usage is TRBJ2-7; 9 bases are shared with TRBD2. V dropped 0 bases and J dropped 5; count of bases not matched to a gene: 5. This CDR3 is 14 amino acids long. Germline V gene data show CDR1 as GTSNPN and CDR2 as SVGIG (reference sequence). The CDR3 DNA sequence: TGTGCCTGGAGTGTGTCAGCGGGGGGTGACGAGCAGTACTTC. Amino acid sequence: CAWSVSAGGDEQYF. The full variable domain, with the rest looked up from reference TRBV30 and TRBJ2-7, is SQTIHQWPATLVQPVGSPLSLECTVEGTSNPNLYWYRQAAGRGLQLLFYSVGIGQISSEVPQNLSASRPQDRQFILSSKKLLLSDSGFYLCAWSVSAGGDEQYFGPGTRLTVT.

The rearrangement uses TRBV29-1 and TRBJ2-5; D gene unclear. The germline V gene has CDR1 SQVTM and CDR2 ANQGSEA. V lost 0 bases and J lost 2, with 13 bases in between. This CDR3 has 15 amino acids. DNA for the CDR3: TGCAGCGTTGAAGAGGCGAGAGTTTCTCAAGAGACCCAGTACTTC. The encoded protein is CSVEEARVSQETQYF.

This chain connects TRBV5-5 to TRBJ2-1; D is possibly TRBD2 (7 bases). CDR1 SGHKS and CDR2 YYEKEE come from the germline V gene (reference sequence). The CDR3 spans 16 residues. The V gene lost 0 bases and the J gene lost 4 bases, with 14 bases spanning the gap. CDR3 coding DNA: TGTGCCAGCAGCTTGGGGGCGGGGGCCACTTACAATGAGCAGTTCTTC. It encodes CASSLGAGATYNEQFF.

This clonotype was seen only a few times. The chain combines TRBV7-9 with TRBJ2-2; D is perhaps TRBD2 (6 bases). Germline CDR1 SEHNR, CDR2 FQNEAQ (reference sequence). V dropped 1 base and J dropped 2 bases, with 11 bases sitting between them. The CDR3 has 16 amino acids. The CDR3 DNA is TGTGCCAGCAGCTTAGGTCCTAGCGATAACACCGGGGAGCTGTTTTTT. This translates into CASSLGPSDNTGELFF.

The chain carries TRBV12-3 or TRBV12-4 and TRBJ2-7; 10 bases align to TRBD1. Trimming cost V 5 bases and J 7 bases; bases outside gene matches: 11. The CDR3 extends over 15 amino acids. CDR3 sequence reads: CASSPSGTGAGEQYF. The DNA for the CDR3 is TGTGCCAGCAGTCCCTCCGGGACAGGGGCGGGGGAGCAGTACTTC.

The chain joins TRBV10-2 to TRBJ2-1; 10 bases map to TRBD2. The length of the CDR3 is 14 residues. Unmatched junction bases numbered 11, after V lost 10 bases and J lost 8 bases. Germline V gives CDR1 WSHSY, CDR2 SAAADI. The CDR3 here is CATGERGGGDEQFF. DNA for the CDR3: TGCGCCACCGGTGAGCGGGGGGGCGGAGATGAGCAGTTCTTC.

The chain combines TRBV6-1 with TRBJ2-2; possible D gene TRBD2, 7 bases. This CDR3 spans 14 amino acids. Looked up from germline, CDR1 is MNHNS and CDR2 is SASEGT. Trimming pared 7 bases from V and 5 bases from J, leaving 14 bases between. The CDR3 coding sequence is TGTGCCAGCACGGGGGGCAGTCTAACCGGGGAGCTGTTTTTT. Its protein product is CASTGGSLTGELFF.

The chain recombines TRBV20-1 with TRBJ1-1; D is uncertain. This CDR3 is built from 16 residues. Germline CDR1 reads DFQATT; CDR2 reads SNEGSKA (reference sequence). V was clipped by 0 bases and J by 0 bases, with 14 bases between them. The CDR3 region is CSARDFEAIMNTEAFF. DNA of the CDR3: TGCAGTGCTAGAGATTTCGAGGCCATCATGAACACTGAAGCTTTCTTT.

The gene calls are TRBV30 and TRBJ2-7; a weak D match, TRBD1 (5 bases). The CDR3 contains 13 residues. Germline V gene data show CDR1 as GTSNPN and CDR2 as SVGIG (reference sequence). With 5 bases removed from V and 1 base from J, the gap between germline ends came to 12 bases. CDR3 in amino acids: CAWQSRVSYEQYF. The DNA for the CDR3 is TGTGCCTGGCAGAGCAGGGTTTCCTACGAGCAGTACTTC.

The rearrangement uses TRBV5-5 and TRBJ2-7; the match to TRBD1 covers 9 bases. J lost 6 bases, V lost 4 bases, and 11 bases had no gene match. CDR1 and CDR2 (germline): SGHKS, YYEKEE (reference sequence). The CDR3 length is 15 residues. This chain's CDR3 is CASSPFAGQGAEQYF. In DNA form, the CDR3 reads TGTGCCAGCAGCCCCTTCGCGGGACAGGGAGCCGAGCAGTACTTC.

This clonotype was detected only a few times. This chain uses TRBV12-3 or TRBV12-4 with TRBJ2-1; D is possibly TRBD2 (6 bases). Trimming took 5 bases from V and 2 from J, leaving 13 bases between them. The CDR3 consists of 15 residues. CDR3 region: CASSGGSTPYNEQFF. DNA of the CDR3: TGTGCCAGCAGTGGGGGGTCCACGCCCTACAATGAGCAGTTCTTC.

This clonotype has a handful of counts. This sequence joins TRBV12-3 or TRBV12-4 and TRBJ2-1; D uncertain. V was cut by 2 bases and J by 8 bases, with 10 bases left in between. CDR3 length: 13 residues. CDR3 nucleotide sequence: TGTGCCAGCAGTTTAATTCGCCGGGATGAGCAGTTCTTC. Residues: CASSLIRRDEQFF.

This chain connects TRBV11-2 to TRBJ2-5; 9 bases match TRBD1. The V segment lost 5 bases and the J segment 4 bases; nucleotides outside the gene matches: 11. Per the germline V gene, CDR1 is SGHAT and CDR2 is FQNNGV. This CDR3 has 16 residues. The CDR3 sequence is CASSARTGVGVETQYF. The CDR3 DNA reads as TGTGCCAGCAGCGCCAGGACAGGGGTAGGAGTAGAGACCCAGTACTTC.

This clonotype has only a few counts. The V gene is TRBV4-1, the J gene TRBJ1-4; D is ambiguous. Trimming removed 2 bases at V and 10 bases at J, with 17 bases between. Germline CDR1 reads MGHRA; CDR2 reads YSYEKL. CDR3 size: 15 residues. For the CDR3, the DNA is TGCGCCAGCAGCCAACGATTCCCTCAAGTCGGAAAACTGTTTTTT. Its protein is CASSQRFPQVGKLFF.

The chain joins TRBV28 to TRBJ2-7, with TRBD1 matching 8 bases. The length of the CDR3 is 14 residues. Germline V gene lookup returns CDR1 MDHEN and CDR2 SYDVKM. Losses at the gene ends were 3 bases for V and 3 bases for J; bases not matched to a gene: 4. The CDR3 DNA follows: TGTGCCAGCAGTTTTAGTGGGACAGGCTACGAGCAGTACTTC. Translation: CASSFSGTGYEQYF. Full variable domain (remainder filled in from reference TRBV28 and TRBJ2-7): DVKVTQSSRYLVKRTGEKVFLECVQDMDHENMFWYRQDPGLGLRLIYFSYDVKMKEKGDIPEGYSVSREKKERFSLILESASTNQTSMYLCASSFSGTGYEQYFGPGTRLTVT.

The rearrangement links TRBV11-2 to TRBJ2-7; no reliable D call. Trimming stripped 6 bases from V and 5 bases from J, with 20 bases between. Per the germline V gene, CDR1 is SGHAT and CDR2 is FQNNGV. The CDR3 is 15 amino acids. The CDR3 nucleotides read TGTGCCAGCAGGTTGGCCCTCCTTCCTGCCCACGAGCAGTACTTC. It codes for CASRLALLPAHEQYF. The full variable domain, in which reference TRBV11-2 and TRBJ2-7 provide the parts outside the CDR3, is EAGVAQSPRYKIIEKRQSVAFWCNPISGHATLYWYQQILGQGPKLLIQFQNNGVVDDSQLPKDRFSAERLKGVDSTLKIQPAKLEDSAVYLCASRLALLPAHEQYFGPGTRLTVT.